The 8 T cell receptor beta chains below all came from one sample that was sequenced in a study of technical replicates of blood from a handful of donors. Measured with immunoSEQ multiplex PCR; TCRdb has only the in-frame clones, and not every one. The table has approximately 73,000 clones, just over 90% seen once. The specimen sequenced was T cells isolated from PBMCs. The receptors shown here come from a human donor in good health.

The chain links TRBV30 to TRBJ2-7; TRBD1 matches at 7 bases. V dropped 0 bases and J dropped 3; count of bases not matched to a gene: 11. There are 16 residues in the CDR3. The germline CDR1 and CDR2 sequences are GTSNPN and SVGIG (reference sequence). The CDR3 loop is CAWSVPRTGRVYEQYF. CDR3 bases: TGTGCCTGGAGTGTACCTCGGACAGGACGAGTCTACGAGCAGTACTTC.

V gene TRBV28 combines with J gene TRBJ1-3; the D is unclear. V lost 5 bases and J 6 bases, leaving 8 bases between the germline ends. The CDR3 is 12 residues long. Germline V lookup: CDR1 MDHEN, CDR2 SYDVKM. The CDR3: CASSLTSNTIYF. The DNA of the CDR3 is TGTGCCAGCAGTCTCACATCAAACACCATATATTTT. The entire variable domain, with the rest obtained from reference TRBV28 and TRBJ1-3, is as follows: DVKVTQSSRYLVKRTGEKVFLECVQDMDHENMFWYRQDPGLGLRLIYFSYDVKMKEKGDIPEGYSVSREKKERFSLILESASTNQTSMYLCASSLTSNTIYFGEGSWLTVV.

The V call is TRBV28, the J call TRBJ2-7, with TRBD2 matching 9 bases. With 6 bases clipped from V and 3 bases from J, the junction kept 15 bases outside the gene matches. Germline lookup yields CDR1 MDHEN and CDR2 SYDVKM. This CDR3 contains 17 residues. DNA for the CDR3: TGTGCCAGCAGCTTAACGACTAGCGGAAGTAAAATCTACGAGCAGTACTTC. Translated: CASSLTTSGSKIYEQYF.

The chain employs TRBV19 and TRBJ1-1; D not certain. The germline V and J ends were trimmed by 1 base and 3 bases, with 9 bases remaining between them. The CDR3 consists of 14 residues. The germline V gene encodes CDR1 LNHDA and CDR2 SQIVND (reference sequence). CDR3 amino acids: CASSIGTVYTEAFF. The CDR3 nucleotides are TGTGCCAGTAGTATAGGTACAGTCTACACTGAAGCTTTCTTT.

This chain joins TRBV4-1 and TRBJ2-3; D not resolved. This CDR3 spans 15 amino acids. Trimming stripped 3 bases from V and 10 bases from J, with 20 bases between. Looked up from germline, CDR1 is MGHRA and CDR2 is YSYEKL. The CDR3 reads CASSHDMTVTSSQYF. DNA of the CDR3: TGCGCCAGCAGCCATGATATGACTGTGACTTCGTCGCAGTATTTT.

This clone was seen more than once but under ten times. The chain links TRBV7-9 to TRBJ1-2, with D perhaps TRBD1 (5 bases). Per the germline V gene, CDR1 is SEHNR and CDR2 is FQNEAQ (reference sequence). V shed 1 base and J shed 4 bases, with 13 bases lying between them. The CDR3 has 15 residues. CDR3 DNA sequence: TGTGCCAGCAGCTTAGTGCTGCAAGACAGCTATGGCTACACCTTC. It translates to CASSLVLQDSYGYTF.

The CDR3 reads CATSLTVGGTGNNEQFF. DNA for the CDR3: TGTGCCACCAGCCTAACGGTCGGTGGGACAGGGAACAATGAGCAGTTCTTC. This chain uses TRBV15 with TRBJ2-1; 9 nucleotides line up with TRBD1. This CDR3 comprises 17 residues. V gave up 5 bases and J gave up 5 bases; unmatched junction bases: 13. CDR1 and CDR2 (germline): LNHNV, YYDKDF (reference sequence).

CDR3 loop: CASSPREAKNIQYF. CDR3 nucleotide sequence: TGTGCCAGCAGCCCCAGGGAAGCCAAAAACATTCAGTACTTC. The V call is TRBV6-1, the J call TRBJ2-4, with D perhaps TRBD1 (5 bases). CDR1 is MNHNS, CDR2 SASEGT, per germline. Between the trimmed V and J ends, which lost 6 bases and 0 bases, there was a span of 9 bases. This CDR3 comprises 14 residues.